This T cell receptor beta chain was sequenced during a study of blood T cell repertoires in COVID-19 (TCRdb year 2020). Broadly, across the study: Samples from collaborators originated in the United States, Italy and Spain and spanned both the acute and convalescent phases of COVID-19. The material from the prospective study consisted of cDNA or gDNA derived from T cells, B-cell-depleted T cells, or PBMCs. Subjects who had been exposed to COVID-19, were actively infected with it, or had recovered from it provided the deeply sampled blood TCRbeta repertoires that made up the dataset. The repertoires were made available in a free public database intended to serve as a resource for research on the immune response to SARS-CoV-2. The samples were drawn from two sources: the first 160 participants of the ongoing ImmuneRACE study, and 1,200 or so subjects contributed by 6 global collaborators. Sample metadata almost always included a de-identified subject ID, COVID-19 status, age in years and sex. HLA class I and class II types, where available, came from metadata supplied by the sample provider rather than from assay-based typing. Here is what the overall study found, with its caveats: The amount of clinical and demographic metadata varied by source and participant and was provided uncurated.

V is clipped by 2 bases and J by 6 bases, and the sequence between their germline boundaries is 11 bases long. CDR1 and CDR2, looked up from the germline V gene, are SGHDN and FVKESK. The CDR3, cysteine through phenylalanine, is 13 amino acids long. Just CDR3 DNA is preserved here, 39 bases in frame from base 1. This clone appeared once. Its antigen is not yet known. The record has no base qualities; no much larger clone is one base away. TCRbeta CDR3 regions were amplified from genomic DNA using the immunoSEQ Assay, a bias-controlled multiplex PCR. The authors processed their data as follows. Nucleated cell counts per sample were estimated from amplification of reference gene primers within the assay. To quantify the absolute abundance of each unique TCRbeta CDR3 rearrangement, sequence reads were collapsed and filtered. For each sample, productive Simpson clonality was calculated as the square root of Simpson's diversity index across productive rearrangements. TCRdb carries this immuneACCESS record with in-frame sequences only. Its versions omit some clonotypes, under half of them owing to an unresolved V gene in the studies checked, with the rest unexplained. That table gives V, J and clone size, and the DNA gave D and trimming. The sample has 200,000 to 250,000 clones on record, almost 90% of them singletons. Of the sample, roughly 2.6% falls within the top ten clones.

Whole blood was collected in K2EDTA tubes by collaborating institutions according to the institutions' own protocols. For TCRbeta analysis, collaborators shipped samples as frozen whole blood, isolated PBMCs, or DNA extracted from either of those sample types. The sequencing sample was made of peripheral blood. This sequence was found in a woman aged 55-70 years with acute or convalescent COVID-19. Recombination connected TRBV14 to TRBJ2-7, with no D gene named confidently. The CDR3 amino acid sequence is: CASSQQVYSEQYF. The sequenced DNA is TGTGCCAGCAGCCAACAGGTGTATTCCGAGCAGTACTTC.